This T cell receptor beta chain was sequenced in a study of beta chain features in type 1 diabetes. Regarding the study as a whole: Shorter TCRB CDR3s, moderately but significantly so, marked every one of the four CD4+ subsets in Type 1 diabetes patients.

A word on this clone: Its specificity is not known.

The investigators reverse transcribed all of the isolated RNA, so they sequenced expressed TCRB transcripts. Profiled with immunoSEQ multiplex PCR; TCRdb holds only in-frame clones, not every one. The table includes more than 100,000 clones, about 10% detected once. The germline V gene encodes CDR1 KGHSH and CDR2 LQKENI. The CDR3 runs to 14 residues. Trimming stripped 0 bases from V and 4 bases from J, with 7 bases between. Sequencing was done on a sample of central memory CD4+ T cells from blood. This receptor was obtained from a man aged 30-40 years with type 1 diabetes. This chain links TRBV18 with TRBJ1-5, with no clear D. The CDR3 is CASSPPNGNQPQHF. Here the CDR3 DNA reads TGTGCCAGCTCACCACCAAACGGGAATCAGCCCCAGCATTTT.